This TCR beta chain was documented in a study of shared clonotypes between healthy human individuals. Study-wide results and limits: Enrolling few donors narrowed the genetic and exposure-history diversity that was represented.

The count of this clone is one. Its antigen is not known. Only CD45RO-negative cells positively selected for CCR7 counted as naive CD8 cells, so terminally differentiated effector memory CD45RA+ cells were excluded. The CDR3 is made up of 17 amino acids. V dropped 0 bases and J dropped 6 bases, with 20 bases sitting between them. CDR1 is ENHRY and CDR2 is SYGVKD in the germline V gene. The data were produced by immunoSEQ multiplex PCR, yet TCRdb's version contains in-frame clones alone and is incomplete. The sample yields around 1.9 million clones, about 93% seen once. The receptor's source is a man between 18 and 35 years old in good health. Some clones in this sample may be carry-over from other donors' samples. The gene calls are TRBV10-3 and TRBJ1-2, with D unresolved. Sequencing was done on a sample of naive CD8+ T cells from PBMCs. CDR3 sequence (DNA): TGTGCCATCAGTGAGTCTGGAGGTGGGCTAGCGGTCCATGGCTACACCTTC. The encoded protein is CAISESGGGLAVHGYTF.